Sequencing of this TCR beta chain was carried out in a study of long-term antiretroviral therapy in people with HIV. The assay, immunoSEQ v3.0, was run at survey level. The data were produced by immunoSEQ multiplex PCR, yet TCRdb's version contains in-frame clones alone and is incomplete. The top ten hold around 8.3% of the sample, which has around 27,000 clones, 70% to 85% seen once. About this clone: Its antigen is as yet unknown.

Broader study findings: Subsequent to ART, diversity was augmented yet persisted below that of transplant donor controls. Blood dates from 2004 to 2017, possibly under older ART regimens. The range of CDR3 lengths in HIV repertoires proved narrower than that found in controls.

The origin of this receptor is a middle-aged man with HIV. This specimen was unsorted PBMCs, taken 3 years after starting antiretroviral therapy.

CDR3 loop: CASSLVGTGELFF. For the CDR3, the DNA is TGCGCCAGCAGCTTGGTGGGGACCGGGGAGCTGTTTTTT. The J gene is TRBJ2-2, the V gene TRBV5-1; the D is unclear. CDR1 is SGHRS, CDR2 YFSETQ, per germline. V was cut by 0 bases and J by 5 bases, with 5 bases left in between. The CDR3 spans 13 residues.